Below are 21 T cell receptor beta chains sequenced from a single sample in a study of radiation and T cells in renal cell carcinoma. The time point: blood 2 weeks post-SBRT. Treatment meaning: 15 Gy SBRT to primary tumor, nephrectomy 4 weeks later. Repertoires were generated with immunoSEQ multiplex PCR, while TCRdb's copy carries only in-frame clones and drops some. This sample yields 60,000 to 65,000 clones, of which about 80% are seen a single time; approximately 7% belongs to the top ten. The sequences come from blood, collected from a patient whose treatment included radiotherapy and nephrectomy. These receptors all come from a man in his 60s with renal cell carcinoma.

The chain recombines TRBV7-2 with TRBJ2-7; TRBD2 matches 11 bases. The V gene's germline CDR1 is SGHTA and CDR2 FQGNSA. The ends lost 0 bases at V and 3 bases at J; junction bases unmatched: 10. This CDR3 is 18 amino acids long. The CDR3 is CASSLAPIGGLADYEQYV. The CDR3 coding sequence is TGTGCCAGCAGCTTAGCTCCCATCGGGGGACTAGCGGACTACGAGCAGTACGTC.

This chain uses TRBV10-3 with TRBJ1-1, with D perhaps matching TRBD1 (5 bases). Trimming cost V 2 bases and J 10 bases, with 8 bases left between them. The CDR3 consists of 11 residues. CDR1 and CDR2 from the germline V gene are ENHRY and SYGVKD. CDR3 protein: CAISEKRGAFF. The CDR3 DNA reads as TGTGCCATCAGTGAGAAGAGGGGAGCTTTCTTT.

This chain joins TRBV18 and TRBJ2-1; TRBD2 aligns across 8 bases. The CDR3 length is 14 residues. With 2 bases clipped from V and 6 bases from J, the junction kept 3 bases outside the gene matches. The germline V gene encodes CDR1 KGHSH and CDR2 LQKENI. CDR3 DNA: TGTGCCAGCTCACCAGGAAGCGGGAGCAATGAGCAGTTCTTC. This sequence encodes CASSPGSGSNEQFF.

This clone came up a few times. The chain links TRBV28 to TRBJ2-7; 11 bases are shared with TRBD2. This CDR3 is built from 16 residues. Germline CDR1 reads MDHEN; CDR2 reads SYDVKM. V lost 7 bases to trimming and J lost 3 bases; unmatched junction nucleotides: 11. CDR3 sequence reads: CASTSSTSGTYYEQYV. In nucleotides, the CDR3 is TGTGCCAGCACTTCATCGACTAGCGGGACATACTACGAGCAGTACGTC.

In its sample, this clone was seen once. The chain links TRBV18 to TRBJ2-4; the D gene is possibly TRBD2 (6 bases). V was pared by 0 bases and J by 5 bases, with 20 bases between. CDR1 is KGHSH and CDR2 is LQKENI in the germline V gene. The CDR3 totals 18 residues. Here the CDR3 reads CASSPPATLRGLENIQYF. The DNA of the CDR3 is TGTGCCAGCTCACCACCAGCGACTCTGCGGGGCCTTGAAAACATTCAGTACTTC. The full variable domain, its missing parts supplied by reference TRBV18 and TRBJ2-4, is NAGVMQNPRHLVRRRGQEARLRCSPMKGHSHVYWYRQLPEEGLKFMVYLQKENIIDESGMPKERFSAEFPKEGPSILRIQQVVRGDSAAYFCASSPPATLRGLENIQYFGAGTRLSVL.

CDR3 coding DNA: TGTGCCAGCAGCTACAGGGGGTTAAATCAGCCCCAGCATTTT. Protein sequence: CASSYRGLNQPQHF. This chain connects TRBV5-6 to TRBJ1-5; 8 nucleotides agree with TRBD1. CDR1 and CDR2 (germline): SGHDT, YYEEEE. The CDR3 loop spans 14 amino acids. The V gene end was trimmed by 3 bases and the J gene end by 4 bases; junction bases not matched to a gene: 3.

This clone was counted between two and nine times. The chain has TRBV5-1 and TRBJ2-1, with D uncertain. Germline V CDR1 and CDR2: SGHRS, YFSETQ. This CDR3 has 18 residues. The ends were cut back, 3 bases at V and 5 bases at J, with 24 bases in the middle. CDR3 sequence: CASSWTSSDALSHNEQFF. The CDR3 bases are TGCGCCAGCAGCTGGACCTCCAGTGACGCGCTTTCGCACAATGAGCAGTTCTTC.

The genes are TRBV7-2 and TRBJ2-7; D is uncertain. Germline V lookup: CDR1 SGHTA, CDR2 FQGNSA. The ends were cut back, 6 bases at V and 1 base at J, with 19 bases in the middle. This CDR3 comprises 16 residues. Written as DNA, the CDR3 is TGTGCCAGCAGTCAGACACTGGGCAGACCATCCTACGAGCAGTACTTC. It yields the protein CASSQTLGRPSYEQYF.

The chain employs TRBV7-9 and TRBJ2-1; 12 bases fit TRBD2. The CDR3 runs 18 residues. After removal of 5 bases from V and 8 bases from J, the junction contained 16 bases not matched to a gene. Germline V gene lookup returns CDR1 SEHNR and CDR2 FQNEAQ (reference sequence). CDR3 coding DNA: TGTGCCAGCAGCACCGGGACTAGCGGGTCCCTGTGGGGGGATGAGCAGTTCTTC. Translated: CASSTGTSGSLWGDEQFF.

The rearrangement uses TRBV5-1 and TRBJ2-7, with 9 positions matching TRBD1. This CDR3 spans 15 amino acids. CDR1 SGHRS and CDR2 YFSETQ come from the germline V gene. The CDR3 is CASSPNGGTGNVLAV. In nucleotides, the CDR3 is TGCGCCAGCAGCCCCAACGGGGGGACAGGGAACGTCTTGGCCGTC.

This chain links TRBV11-3 with TRBJ2-1; the D is unclear. Between the trimmed V and J ends, which lost 5 bases and 8 bases, there was a span of 19 bases. The length of the CDR3 is 15 residues. Germline CDR1 SGHNT, CDR2 YENEEA. This CDR3 is CASSLQPASVYEQFF. The CDR3 region has the DNA TGTGCCAGCAGCCTCCAGCCGGCTAGTGTGTATGAGCAGTTCTTC.

The V gene is TRBV2, the J gene TRBJ2-5, with D hard to call. V was clipped by 3 bases and J by 5 bases, with 13 bases between them. This CDR3 is 14 amino acids long. Looked up from germline, CDR1 is SNHLY and CDR2 is FYNNEI. This CDR3 reads CASSDPRDRETQYF. Here the CDR3 DNA reads TGTGCCAGCAGTGATCCGCGCGATAGGGAGACCCAGTACTTC.

This chain uses TRBV6-5 with TRBJ2-1, with 7 bases identical to TRBD1. The V and J ends lost 2 bases and 12 bases, in that order; junction bases with no gene match: 10. Germline V gene lookup returns CDR1 MNHEY and CDR2 SVGAGI. The CDR3 consists of 14 residues. The CDR3 protein is CASSYRGPQGWQFF. The CDR3 DNA is TGTGCCAGCAGTTACAGGGGGCCCCAAGGTTGGCAGTTCTTC.

This clone has just one count. The chain has TRBV30 and TRBJ2-2; no firm D call. Looked up from germline, CDR1 is GTSNPN and CDR2 is SVGIG (reference sequence). Deletions cut 3 bases from V and 5 bases from J, with 10 bases between. CDR3 length: 13 amino acids. The CDR3 spells CAWRGGWTGELFF. CDR3 coding DNA: TGTGCCTGGAGGGGTGGATGGACCGGGGAGCTGTTTTTT.

CDR3 amino acids: CASSGDTTTNEKLFF. In DNA form, the CDR3 reads TGTGCCAGCAGTGGGGACACCACAACTAATGAAAAACTGTTTTTT. V and J are TRBV6-6 and TRBJ1-4; D may be TRBD1 (6 bases). Germline values: CDR1 MNHNY, CDR2 SVGAGI (reference sequence). Trimming left V 5 bases short and J 0 bases short, with 10 bases between. This CDR3 spans 15 amino acids.

This chain links TRBV18 with TRBJ1-1; tentative D call: TRBD1 (6 bases). V dropped 3 bases and J dropped 7 bases, with 21 bases sitting between them. Germline CDR1 KGHSH, CDR2 LQKENI. The CDR3 spans 16 residues. The CDR3 loop is CASSPGTKTVRGEAFF. CDR3 DNA sequence: TGTGCCAGCTCACCGGGGACAAAAACAGTCCGGGGTGAAGCTTTCTTT. The full variable domain, in which reference TRBV18 and TRBJ1-1 provide the parts outside the CDR3, is NAGVMQNPRHLVRRRGQEARLRCSPMKGHSHVYWYRQLPEEGLKFMVYLQKENIIDESGMPKERFSAEFPKEGPSILRIQQVVRGDSAAYFCASSPGTKTVRGEAFFGQGTRLTVV.

The chain is built from TRBV2 and TRBJ2-2; D not resolved. V lost 6 bases and J lost 3, with 11 bases in between. This CDR3 has 14 residues. In germline, CDR1 is SNHLY, CDR2 FYNNEI. CDR3 region: CASRVTDDTGELFF. The CDR3 coding sequence is TGTGCCAGCAGAGTGACGGACGACACCGGGGAGCTGTTTTTT.

This rearrangement joins TRBV6-1 to TRBJ2-3, with unresolved D. Per the germline V gene, CDR1 is MNHNS and CDR2 is SASEGT. Trimming removed 1 base from V and 1 base from J, with 9 bases in between. The CDR3 loop spans 15 amino acids. The CDR3 protein is CASSEGALGTDTQYF. In nucleotides, the CDR3 is TGTGCCAGCAGTGAAGGGGCACTTGGCACAGATACGCAGTATTTT.

The gene calls are TRBV4-3 and TRBJ1-5, with D possibly matching TRBD1 (6 bases). The CDR3 has 14 amino acids. The V end lost 4 bases, the J end lost 7 bases, and 14 bases lay between the germline ends. Germline lookup yields CDR1 LGHNA and CDR2 YSLEER. This CDR3 is CASSPYTGRQPQHF. The CDR3 region has the DNA TGCGCCAGCAGCCCCTATACAGGGAGGCAGCCCCAGCATTTT.

The genes are TRBV7-9 and TRBJ2-3; possibly TRBD1 or TRBD2 for D (5 bases each). The CDR3 sequence is 16 residues long. The germline gives CDR1 SEHNR, CDR2 FQNEAQ (reference sequence). Trimming pared 5 bases from V and 3 bases from J, leaving 18 bases between. This CDR3 reads CASSPPGRVGTDTQYF. As DNA, the CDR3 is TGTGCCAGCAGCCCACCGGGACGGGTGGGGACAGATACGCAGTATTTT.

The J gene is TRBJ2-4, the V gene TRBV27; 7 bases line up with TRBD1. Trimming removed 7 bases from V and 0 bases from J; junction bases left unmatched: 9. The CDR3 runs 16 residues. The V gene's germline CDR1 is MNHEY and CDR2 SMNVEV (reference sequence). CDR3 nucleotides: TGTGCCAGCAAAACCACAGGGGCATTAGCCAAAAACATTCAGTACTTC. Translated, it gives CASKTTGALAKNIQYF.